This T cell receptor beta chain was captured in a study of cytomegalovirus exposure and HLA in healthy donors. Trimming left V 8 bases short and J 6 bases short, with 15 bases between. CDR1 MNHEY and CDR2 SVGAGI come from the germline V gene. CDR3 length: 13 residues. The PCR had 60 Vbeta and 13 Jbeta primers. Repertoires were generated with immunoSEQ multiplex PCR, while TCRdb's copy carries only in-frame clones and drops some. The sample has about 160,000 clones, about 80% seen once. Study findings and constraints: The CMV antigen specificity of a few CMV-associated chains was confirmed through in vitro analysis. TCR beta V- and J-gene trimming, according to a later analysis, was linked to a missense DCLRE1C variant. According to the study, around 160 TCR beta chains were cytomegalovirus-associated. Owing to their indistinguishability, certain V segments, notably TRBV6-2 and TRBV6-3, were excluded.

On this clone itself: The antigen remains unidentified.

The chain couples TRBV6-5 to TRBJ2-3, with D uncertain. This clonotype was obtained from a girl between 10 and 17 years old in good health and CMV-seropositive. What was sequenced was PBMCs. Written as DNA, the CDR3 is TGTGCCAGCGGCCATCCGCTTGCCGATACGCAGTATTTT. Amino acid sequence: CASGHPLADTQYF.